This T cell receptor (beta chain) was captured in a study of T-cell memory formation after mild COVID-19 (dated by TCRdb to 2020 to 2023). About the full investigation: Most TCR sequence clusters were specific to one of the two donors. T-cell clones expanding and contracting after mild COVID-19 in two donors were tracked by longitudinal TCRalpha and TCRbeta repertoire sequencing. The cohort was made up of two young adult volunteers, one female and one male, who were previously healthy. The research as a whole found: Only two mild cases were covered in the study, and larger cohorts including severe cases with pre-infection samples were considered necessary. SARS-CoV-2 specificity of the second-wave clones peaking on day 37 was not confirmed. Clones contracting from day 15 to 85 had balanced CD4/CD8 phenotypes, while a second wave expanding from day 15 to 37 was biased towards CD4+. Contracting CD4+ clones turned up mainly in the CM and EM memory subsets, whereas EMRA was where CD8+ clones were enriched. The detection of some responding clones in pre-infection memory suggests that pre-existing cross-reactive memory T cells joined the SARS-CoV-2 response.

This clonotype was counted a few times. The antigen it binds to is not known. No base quality information exists; no much larger clone differs at one position. PBMCs were isolated by Ficoll-Paque density gradient centrifugation. The run used an Illumina NovaSeq 6000. TCRalpha and TCRbeta cDNA libraries were built by 5'RACE with constant-segment primers, adding sample barcodes and unique molecular identifiers. RNA was extracted from every sample with Trizol reagent. Library amplification was performed in two PCR steps, and a second sample barcode and Illumina TruSeq adapters were introduced in the second step. Libraries were sequenced on an Illumina NovaSeq with 2 x 150 bp paired-end reads. From the authors' description of their analysis: Reads were demultiplexed and collapsed into UMI-guided consensus sequences with migec v1.2.7. With mixcr v2.1.11, UMI consensuses were aligned to TRA and TRB V and J templates and assembled into clonotypes. Clonotypes were classified as expanded or contracted when called significant by both edgeR and NoisET, with noise models trained on biological replicates. For edgeR calls, a false discovery rate-adjusted p below 0.01 and a log2 fold-change threshold of 1 were applied. As an exploratory analysis of dynamics, max-normalized trajectories of the 1000 most abundant clonotypes were examined by PCA with hierarchical clustering. Separately sequenced CD4+ and CD8+ repertoires were used to assign a CD4 or CD8 phenotype to each responding clone. TCRdb trimmed public reads at Q25 via fastp, called clones via MiXCR and kept in-frame beta chains. Rows with one shared CDR3 protein collapse into an entry with the most common genes and DNA. TCRdb, rather than the study authors, made the V and J calls. The sample contains about 350,000 distinct CDR3 sequences, 12% to 15% of them found a single time. The ten largest make up 22% of the sample.

Trimming removed 0 bases from V and 0 bases from J, leaving 10 bases between the germline ends. For CDR1 and CDR2, the germline V gene lists SGHRS and YFSETQ. Measured from the cysteine to the phenylalanine, the CDR3 is 15 residues long. The retained sequence is limited to the CDR3, 45 bases, with the frame set at the first base. The sequencing sample was made of PBMCs or a T cell subset sorted from them (not recorded which). This receptor was obtained from a man younger than 35 who had mild COVID-19 (a few samples of this study predate the infection). The sample titles of this study are shuffled in the database, so cell type and time point are left out; the donor was told from shared clones. The sequence is built from TRBV5-1 and TRBJ2-7; the D call is possibly TRBD1 or TRBD2, each sharing 5 bases. CDR3 loop: CASSLETGGSYEQYF. The DNA sequence is given as TGCGCCAGCAGCTTGGAAACAGGAGGCTCCTACGAGCAGTACTTC.